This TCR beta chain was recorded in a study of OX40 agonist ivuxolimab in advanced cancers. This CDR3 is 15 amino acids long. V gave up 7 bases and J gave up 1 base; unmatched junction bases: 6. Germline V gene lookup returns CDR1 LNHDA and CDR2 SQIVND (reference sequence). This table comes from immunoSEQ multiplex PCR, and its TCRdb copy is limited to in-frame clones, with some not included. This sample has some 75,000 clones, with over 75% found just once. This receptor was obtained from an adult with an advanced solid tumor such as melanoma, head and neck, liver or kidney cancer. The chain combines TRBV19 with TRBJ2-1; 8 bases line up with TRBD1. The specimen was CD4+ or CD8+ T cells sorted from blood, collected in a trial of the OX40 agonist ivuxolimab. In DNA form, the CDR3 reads TGTGCCAGTACGTCAGGGGGCATATCCTACAATGAGCAGTTCTTC. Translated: CASTSGGISYNEQFF.